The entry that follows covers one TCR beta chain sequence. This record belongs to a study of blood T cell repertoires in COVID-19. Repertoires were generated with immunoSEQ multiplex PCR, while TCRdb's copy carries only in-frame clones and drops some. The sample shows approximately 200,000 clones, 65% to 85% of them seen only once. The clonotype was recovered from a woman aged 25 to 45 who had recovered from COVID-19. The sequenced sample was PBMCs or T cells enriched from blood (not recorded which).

The DNA for the CDR3 is TGTGCCAGCAGCCCGGGGGGCGGGGCGAGGTACAATGAGCAGTTCTTC. It yields the protein CASSPGGGARYNEQFF. This chain connects TRBV5-6 to TRBJ2-1; the D gene is possibly TRBD2 (7 bases). The germline V and J ends were trimmed by 4 bases and 4 bases, with 18 bases remaining between them. CDR3 size: 16 residues. Germline V gives CDR1 SGHDT, CDR2 YYEEEE.